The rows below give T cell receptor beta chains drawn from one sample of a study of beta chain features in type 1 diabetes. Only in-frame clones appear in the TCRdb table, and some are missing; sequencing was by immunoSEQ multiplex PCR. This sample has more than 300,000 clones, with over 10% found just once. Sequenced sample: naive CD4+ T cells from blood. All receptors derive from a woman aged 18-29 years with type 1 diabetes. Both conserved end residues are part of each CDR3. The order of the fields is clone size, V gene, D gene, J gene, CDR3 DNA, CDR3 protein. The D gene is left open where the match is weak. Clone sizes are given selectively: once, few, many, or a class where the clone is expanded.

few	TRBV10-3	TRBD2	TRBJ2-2	TGTGCCATCAGGGGGACTAGCGGGACTAACACCGGGGAGCTGTTTTTT	CAIRGTSGTNTGELFF
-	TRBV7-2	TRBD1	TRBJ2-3	TGTGCCAGCAACAGAAGGGACAGGGGGCAAGATACGCAGTATTTT	CASNRRDRGQDTQYF
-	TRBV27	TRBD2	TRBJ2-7	TGTGCCACCATGAAAGTATACCAGCGGGAGGGAATCTCCTACGAGCAGTACTTC	CATMKVYQREGISYEQYF
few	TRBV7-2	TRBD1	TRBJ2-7	TGTGCCAGCAGCTTAGGTTTGACAGGGTCGCAGTACTTC	CASSLGLTGSQYF
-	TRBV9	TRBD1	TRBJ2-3	TGTGCCAGCAGCGTCCCGACAGGGGAGCCAGATACGCAGTATTTT	CASSVPTGEPDTQYF
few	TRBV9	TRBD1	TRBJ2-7	TGTGCCAGCAGCCCCCAGGGGGCTTTAACCTACGAGCAGTACTTC	CASSPQGALTYEQYF
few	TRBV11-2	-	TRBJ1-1	TGTGCCAGCAGCTTAGACTCTGCTTTCGGGACTGAAGCTTTCTTT	CASSLDSAFGTEAFF
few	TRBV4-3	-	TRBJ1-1	TGCGCCAGCAGCCAAGAGGACAGCCAGAACACTGAAGCTTTCTTT	CASSQEDSQNTEAFF
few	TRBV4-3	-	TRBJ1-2	TGCGCCAGCAGCCAAGTCGGGGGTCCCTATGGCTACACCTTC	CASSQVGGPYGYTF
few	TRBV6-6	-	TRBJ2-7	TGTGCCAGCACCTACCAACGTAGCTACGAGCAGTACTTC	CASTYQRSYEQYF
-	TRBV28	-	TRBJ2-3	TGTGCCAGCAGCTTGAGGGGGGGCACATATACGCAGTATTTT	CASSLRGGTYTQYF
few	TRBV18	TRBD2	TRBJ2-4	TGTGCCAGCTCACCCTCCGGACTAGCACAAAACATTCAGTACTTC	CASSPSGLAQNIQYF
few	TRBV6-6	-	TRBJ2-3	TGTGCCAGCAGTTTGGGGCTGAGCACAGATACGCAGTATTTT	CASSLGLSTDTQYF
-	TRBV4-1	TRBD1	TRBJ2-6	TGCGCCAGCAGCCAAGAATTGGGACAGGGTGATTTTGGGGCCAACGTCCTGACTTTC	CASSQELGQGDFGANVLTF
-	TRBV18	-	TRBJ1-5	TGTGCCAGCTCACCTCGCGACAGTAGCAATCAGCCCCAGCATTTT	CASSPRDSSNQPQHF
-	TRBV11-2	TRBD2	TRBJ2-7	TGTGCCAGCAGCCGTCCTAGCGGGAGGTCCCACGAGCAGTACTTC	CASSRPSGRSHEQYF
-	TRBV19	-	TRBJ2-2	TGTGCCAGTAACCAGGAGACAGCTTTTACCGGGGAGCTGTTTTTT	CASNQETAFTGELFF
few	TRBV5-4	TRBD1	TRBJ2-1	TGTGCCAGCAGCTCCGGGGGGGGACAGGGGAACAATGAGCAGTTCTTC	CASSSGGGQGNNEQFF
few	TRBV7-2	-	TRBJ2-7	TGTGCCAGCAGCTTAGCTCCTAGATATCGCTCCTACGAGCAGTACTTC	CASSLAPRYRSYEQYF
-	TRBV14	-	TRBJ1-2	TGTGCCAGCAGTCTCGACAGAGCGTATGGCTACACCTTC	CASSLDRAYGYTF
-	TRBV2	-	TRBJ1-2	TGTGCCAGCAGTGACAGGCTCAAGGCCTATGGCTACACCTTC	CASSDRLKAYGYTF
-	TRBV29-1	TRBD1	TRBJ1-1	TGCAGCGTTGTGGTCCAGGGGGCGAGGAACACTGAAGCTTTCTTT	CSVVVQGARNTEAFF
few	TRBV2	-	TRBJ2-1	TGTGCCAGCACCCAGGAGGTAGGGCAGTTCTTC	CASTQEVGQFF
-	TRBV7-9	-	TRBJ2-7	TGTGCCAGCAGCCCCGGGACACCCTACGAGCAGTACTTC	CASSPGTPYEQYF
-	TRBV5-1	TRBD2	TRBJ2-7	TGCGCCAGCAGCTTTGGCGTGGGGAGCGGGAGCGGTGGAGTAGAGCAGTACTTC	CASSFGVGSGSGGVEQYF
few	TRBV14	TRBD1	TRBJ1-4	TGTGCCAGCAGCCAACATGGACAGGGGAGAGAAAAACTGTTTTTT	CASSQHGQGREKLFF
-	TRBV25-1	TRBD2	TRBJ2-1	TGTGCCAGCAGTGCGTTAGCGGGGGAGAGCTCCTACAATGAGCAGTTCTTC	CASSALAGESSYNEQFF
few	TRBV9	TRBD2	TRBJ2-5	TGTGCCAGCAGCGCAGGGACTAGCGGGACCCAGTACTTC	CASSAGTSGTQYF
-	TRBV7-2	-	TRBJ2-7	TGTGCCAGCAGCCTATACGTGAACGAGCAGTACTTC	CASSLYVNEQYF
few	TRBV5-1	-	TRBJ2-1	TGCGCCAGCAGCCCCGACATGATAAACTACAATGAGCAGTTCTTC	CASSPDMINYNEQFF
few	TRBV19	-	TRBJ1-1	TGTGCCGCCACCAGAAACACTGAAGCTTTCTTT	CAATRNTEAFF
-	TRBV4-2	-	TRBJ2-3	TGTGCCAGCAGCCTTGAAAGCGGACCAGATACGCAGTATTTT	CASSLESGPDTQYF
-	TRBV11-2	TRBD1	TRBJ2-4	TGTGCCAGCAGCTCGGGACAGGGTAAAAACATTCAGTACTTC	CASSSGQGKNIQYF
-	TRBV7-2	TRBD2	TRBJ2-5	TGTGCCAGCAGCCCACGGGAGCGGGGAACAGAGACCCAGTACTTC	CASSPRERGTETQYF
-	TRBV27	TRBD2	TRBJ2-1	TGTGCCAGCACCCGATCCGGGAGGAGCTACAATGAGCAGTTCTTC	CASTRSGRSYNEQFF
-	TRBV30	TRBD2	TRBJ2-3	TGTGCCGCAAAACGCACTAGCGGAGATACGCAGTATTTT	CAAKRTSGDTQYF
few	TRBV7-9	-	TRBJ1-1	TGTGCCAGCAGCTTAGGGGGGGTTGAAACTGAAGCTTTCTTT	CASSLGGVETEAFF
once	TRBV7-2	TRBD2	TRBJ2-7	TGTGCCAGCAGTACTACTAGCGGGAGGGCCTACGAGCAGTACTTC	CASSTTSGRAYEQYF
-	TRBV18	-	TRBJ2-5	TGTGCCAGCTCACCAATTCCCAGCCAAGAGACCCAGTACTTC	CASSPIPSQETQYF